The clone carrying this TCR beta chain was counted between two and nine times. Antigen: not known. CDR3 length equals 16 residues. Trimming took 5 bases from V and 5 from J, leaving 18 bases between them. This entry is derived from a study of T-cell memory formation after mild COVID-19. MiXCR, run by TCRdb on the 5' RACE reads, gives a single entry per CDR3 protein. Among about 470,000 distinct CDR3 sequences, around 27% were seen once, and the ten largest hold approximately 13%. Study results and caveats: Contracting clones localized mainly to CM and EM when CD4+ and mainly to EMRA when CD8+.

The chain combines TRBV12-3 or TRBV12-4 with TRBJ1-4, with D maybe TRBD1 (5 bases). Sequencing was carried out using PBMCs or a T cell subset sorted from them (not recorded which). This clonotype was obtained from an adult woman who had mild COVID-19 (a few samples of this study predate the infection). Cell type and time point are not known. The CDR3 loop is CASSRYGSGMNEKLFF. The CDR3 nucleotides are TGTGCCAGCAGTCGTTATGGTTCAGGGATGAATGAAAAACTGTTTTTT.